This record concerns one T cell receptor beta chain sequence. The source of the sample is a study of control samples from healthy donors and cancer patients. Data came from immunoSEQ multiplex PCR; TCRdb stores just in-frame clones and leaves some out. The table lists 99,000 or so clones, roughly four fifths of them singletons. The CDR3 covers 14 residues. Germline lookup yields CDR1 GTSNPN and CDR2 SVGIG (reference sequence). V lost 2 bases and J lost 4; bases outside the gene matches: 2. The chain carries TRBV30 and TRBJ1-5; TRBD1 agrees at 10 bases. This clonotype was obtained from a woman aged 45-59 years in good health. The material sequenced was blood. The CDR3 reads CAWSRGQGNQPQHF. CDR3 DNA sequence: TGTGCCTGGAGTAGGGGACAGGGGAATCAGCCCCAGCATTTT.